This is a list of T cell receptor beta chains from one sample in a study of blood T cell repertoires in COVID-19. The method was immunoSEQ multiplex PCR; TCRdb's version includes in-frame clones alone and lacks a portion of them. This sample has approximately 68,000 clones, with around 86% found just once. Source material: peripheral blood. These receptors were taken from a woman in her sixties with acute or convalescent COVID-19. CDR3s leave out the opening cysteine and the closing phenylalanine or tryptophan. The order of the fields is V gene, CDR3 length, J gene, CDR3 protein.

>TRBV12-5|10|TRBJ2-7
ASGFGDYEQY
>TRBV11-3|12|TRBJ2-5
ASSPRRGQETQY
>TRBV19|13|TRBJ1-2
ASRIGTEASYGYT
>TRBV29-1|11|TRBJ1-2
SVRTGWNYGYT
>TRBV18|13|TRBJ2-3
ASSPGRGTTDTQY
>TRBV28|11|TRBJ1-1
ASKTALNTEAF
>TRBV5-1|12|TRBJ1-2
ASSLLTGDYGYT
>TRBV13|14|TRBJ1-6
ASSQRQGARVSPLH
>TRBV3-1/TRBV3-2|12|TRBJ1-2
ASSQDHYRGGYT
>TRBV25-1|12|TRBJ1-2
ASRGWGAGNGYT
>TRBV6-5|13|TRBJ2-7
ASTGQRQASYEQY
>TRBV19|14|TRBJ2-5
ASSIGTRGGGETQY
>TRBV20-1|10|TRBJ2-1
SASSGTYEQF